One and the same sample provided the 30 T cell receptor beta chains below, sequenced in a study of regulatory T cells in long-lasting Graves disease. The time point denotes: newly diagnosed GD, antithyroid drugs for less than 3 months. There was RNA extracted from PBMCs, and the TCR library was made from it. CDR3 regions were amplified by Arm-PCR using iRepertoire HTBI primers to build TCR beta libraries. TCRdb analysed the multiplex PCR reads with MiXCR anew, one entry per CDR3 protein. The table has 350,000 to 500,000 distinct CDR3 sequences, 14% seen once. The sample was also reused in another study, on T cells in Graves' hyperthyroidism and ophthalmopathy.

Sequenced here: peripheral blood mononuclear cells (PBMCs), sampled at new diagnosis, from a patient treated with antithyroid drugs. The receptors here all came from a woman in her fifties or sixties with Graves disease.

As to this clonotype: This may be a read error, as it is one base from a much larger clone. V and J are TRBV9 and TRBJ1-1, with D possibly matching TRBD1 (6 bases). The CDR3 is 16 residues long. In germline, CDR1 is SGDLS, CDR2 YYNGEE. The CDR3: CASSVSVGQLNTVAFF. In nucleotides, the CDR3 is TGTGCCAGCAGCGTATCGGTCGGACAGTTGAACACTGTAGCTTTCTTT.

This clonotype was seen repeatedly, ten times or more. CDR3: CASSPRQVNEKLFF. As DNA, the CDR3 is TGTGCCAGCTCACCTAGACAAGTTAATGAAAAACTGTTTTTT. The chain links TRBV18 to TRBJ1-4, with D hard to call. Trimming removed 3 bases from V and 4 bases from J, with 9 bases in between. In germline, CDR1 is KGHSH, CDR2 LQKENI. The CDR3 consists of 14 residues.

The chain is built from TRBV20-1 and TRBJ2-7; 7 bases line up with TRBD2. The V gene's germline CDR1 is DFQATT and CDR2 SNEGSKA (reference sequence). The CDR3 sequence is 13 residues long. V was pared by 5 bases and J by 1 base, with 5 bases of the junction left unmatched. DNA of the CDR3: TGCAGTGCTGAAACTAGCGAGTCCTACGAGCAGTACTTC. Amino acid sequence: CSAETSESYEQYF.

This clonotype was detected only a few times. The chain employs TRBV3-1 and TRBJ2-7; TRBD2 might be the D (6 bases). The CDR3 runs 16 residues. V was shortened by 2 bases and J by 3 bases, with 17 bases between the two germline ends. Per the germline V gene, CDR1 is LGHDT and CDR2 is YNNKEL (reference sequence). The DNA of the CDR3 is TGTGCCAGCAGCCAACCCGGGGGATTTGTGGGCTACGAGCAGTACTTC. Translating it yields CASSQPGGFVGYEQYF.

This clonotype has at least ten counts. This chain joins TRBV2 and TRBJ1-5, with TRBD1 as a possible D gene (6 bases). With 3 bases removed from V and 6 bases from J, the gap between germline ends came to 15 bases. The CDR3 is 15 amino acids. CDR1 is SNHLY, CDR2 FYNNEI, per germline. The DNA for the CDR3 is TGTGCCAGCAGTGACGACGGGGGCGGGAGTCAGCCCCAGCATTTT. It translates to CASSDDGGGSQPQHF.

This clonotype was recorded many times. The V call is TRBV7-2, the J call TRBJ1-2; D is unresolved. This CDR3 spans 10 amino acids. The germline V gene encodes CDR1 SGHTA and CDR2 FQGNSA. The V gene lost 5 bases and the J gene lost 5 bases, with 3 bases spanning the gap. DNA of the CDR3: TGTGCCAGCAGCCTATATGGCTACACCTTC. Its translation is CASSLYGYTF.

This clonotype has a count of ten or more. The chain's CDR3 is CASRTLQSTDTQYF. The CDR3 DNA follows: TGTGCCAGCAGGACCCTACAGAGTACAGATACGCAGTATTTT. The V call is TRBV6-2 or TRBV6-3, the J call TRBJ2-3; D not certain. In germline, CDR1 is MNHEY, CDR2 SVGEGT. Trimming pared 6 bases from V and 3 bases from J, leaving 13 bases between. This CDR3 spans 14 amino acids.

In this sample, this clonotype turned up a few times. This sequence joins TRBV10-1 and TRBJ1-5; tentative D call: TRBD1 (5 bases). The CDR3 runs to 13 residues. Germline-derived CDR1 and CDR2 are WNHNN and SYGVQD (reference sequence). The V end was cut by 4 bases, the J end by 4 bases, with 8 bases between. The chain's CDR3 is CASSAAGNQPQHF. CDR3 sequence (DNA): TGCGCCAGCAGTGCGGCAGGGAATCAGCCCCAGCATTTT.

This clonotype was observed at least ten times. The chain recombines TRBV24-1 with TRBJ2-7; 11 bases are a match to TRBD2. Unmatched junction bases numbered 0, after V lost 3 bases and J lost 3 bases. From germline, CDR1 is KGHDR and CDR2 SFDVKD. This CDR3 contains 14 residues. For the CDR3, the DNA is TGTGCCACCAGTGATACTAGCGGGAGCTACGAGCAGTACTTC. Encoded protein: CATSDTSGSYEQYF.

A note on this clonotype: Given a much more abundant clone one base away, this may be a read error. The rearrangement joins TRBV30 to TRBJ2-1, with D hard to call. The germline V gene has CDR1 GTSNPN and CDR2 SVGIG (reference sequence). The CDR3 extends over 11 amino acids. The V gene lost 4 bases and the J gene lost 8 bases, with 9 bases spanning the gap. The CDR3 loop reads CAWIKVDEQFF. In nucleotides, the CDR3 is TGTGCCTGGATCAAGGTGGATGAGCAGTTCTTC.

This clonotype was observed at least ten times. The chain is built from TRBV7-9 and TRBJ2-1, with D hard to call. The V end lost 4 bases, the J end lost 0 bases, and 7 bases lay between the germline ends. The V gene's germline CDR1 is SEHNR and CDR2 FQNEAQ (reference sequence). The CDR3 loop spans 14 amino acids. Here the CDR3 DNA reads TGTGCCAGCAGCTCGCCAGGCTCCTACAATGAGCAGTTCTTC. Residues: CASSSPGSYNEQFF. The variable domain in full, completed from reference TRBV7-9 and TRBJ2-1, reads DTGVSQNPRHKITKRGQNVTFRCDPISEHNRLYWYRQTLGQGPEFLTYFQNEAQLEKSRLLSDRFSAERPKGSFSTLEIQRTEQGDSAMYLCASSSPGSYNEQFFGPGTRLTVL.

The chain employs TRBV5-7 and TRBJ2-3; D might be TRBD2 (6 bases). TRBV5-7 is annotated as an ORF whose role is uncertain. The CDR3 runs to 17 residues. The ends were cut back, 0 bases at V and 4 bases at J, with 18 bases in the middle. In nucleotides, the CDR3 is TGTGCCAGCAGCTTGGGTATTTACGGGAGCGGTCCAGATACGCAGTATTTT. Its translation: CASSLGIYGSGPDTQYF.

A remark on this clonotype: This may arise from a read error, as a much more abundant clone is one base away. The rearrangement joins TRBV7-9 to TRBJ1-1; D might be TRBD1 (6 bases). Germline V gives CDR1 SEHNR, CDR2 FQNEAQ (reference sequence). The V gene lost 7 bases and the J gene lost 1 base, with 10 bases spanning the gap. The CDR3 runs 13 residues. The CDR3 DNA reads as TGTGCCAGCACCAGAGGGGGGAACACTGAAGCTTTCTTT. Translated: CASTRGGNTEAFF.

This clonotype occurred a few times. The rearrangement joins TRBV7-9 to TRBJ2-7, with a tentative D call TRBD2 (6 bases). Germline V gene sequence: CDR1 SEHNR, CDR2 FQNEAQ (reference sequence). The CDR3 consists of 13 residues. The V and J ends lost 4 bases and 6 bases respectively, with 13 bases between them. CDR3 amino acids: CASSSGLYSEQYF. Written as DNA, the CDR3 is TGTGCCAGCAGCTCGGGACTTTACAGCGAGCAGTACTTC. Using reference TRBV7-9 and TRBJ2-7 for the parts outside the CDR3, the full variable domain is DTGVSQNPRHKITKRGQNVTFRCDPISEHNRLYWYRQTLGQGPEFLTYFQNEAQLEKSRLLSDRFSAERPKGSFSTLEIQRTEQGDSAMYLCASSSGLYSEQYFGPGTRLTVT.

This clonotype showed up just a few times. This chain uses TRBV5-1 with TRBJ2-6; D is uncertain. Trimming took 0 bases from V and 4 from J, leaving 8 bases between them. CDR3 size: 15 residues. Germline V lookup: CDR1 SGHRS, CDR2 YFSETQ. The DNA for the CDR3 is TGCGCCAGCAGCTTGGACCCAGGCGGGGCCAACGTCCTGACTTTC. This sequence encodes CASSLDPGGANVLTF.

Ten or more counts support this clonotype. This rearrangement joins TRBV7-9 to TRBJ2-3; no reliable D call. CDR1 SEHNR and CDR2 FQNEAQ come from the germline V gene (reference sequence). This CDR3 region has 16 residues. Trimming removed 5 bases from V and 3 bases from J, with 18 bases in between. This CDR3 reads CASSRTRARVTDTQYF. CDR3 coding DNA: TGTGCCAGCAGCCGTACAAGGGCCCGCGTGACAGATACGCAGTATTTT.

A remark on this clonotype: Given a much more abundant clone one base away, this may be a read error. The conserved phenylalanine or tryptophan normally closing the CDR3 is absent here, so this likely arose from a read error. The CDR3 sequence is CASSADRESNQPQHS. The DNA for the CDR3 is TGTGCCAGCAGCGCGGACAGGGAAAGCAATCAGCCCCAGCATTCT. The chain has TRBV2 and TRBJ1-5; 8 bases are a match to TRBD1. The J segment lost 1 base and the V segment lost 6 bases, leaving 5 bases of the junction unmatched. This CDR3 region has 15 residues. Per the germline V gene, CDR1 is SNHLY and CDR2 is FYNNEI.

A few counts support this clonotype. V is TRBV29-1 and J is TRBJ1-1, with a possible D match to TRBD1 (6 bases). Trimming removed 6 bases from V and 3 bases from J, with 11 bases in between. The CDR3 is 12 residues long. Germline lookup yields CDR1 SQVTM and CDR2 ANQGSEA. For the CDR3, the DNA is TGCAGCGTAAGGGGGAAGGACACTGAAGCTTTCTTT. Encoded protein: CSVRGKDTEAFF. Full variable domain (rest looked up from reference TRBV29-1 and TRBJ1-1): SAVISQKPSRDICQRGTSLTIQCQVDSQVTMMFWYRQQPGQSLTLIATANQGSEATYESGFVIDKFPISRPNLTFSTLTVSNMSPEDSSIYLCSVRGKDTEAFFGQGTRLTVV.

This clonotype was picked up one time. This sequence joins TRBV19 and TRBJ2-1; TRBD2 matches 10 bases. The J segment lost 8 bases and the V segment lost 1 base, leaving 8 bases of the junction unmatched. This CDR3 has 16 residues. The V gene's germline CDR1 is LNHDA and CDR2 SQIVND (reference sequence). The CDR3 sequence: CASSIGASGSLYEQFF. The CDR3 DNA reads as TGTGCCAGTAGTATAGGTGCTAGCGGGAGTCTCTATGAGCAGTTCTTC.

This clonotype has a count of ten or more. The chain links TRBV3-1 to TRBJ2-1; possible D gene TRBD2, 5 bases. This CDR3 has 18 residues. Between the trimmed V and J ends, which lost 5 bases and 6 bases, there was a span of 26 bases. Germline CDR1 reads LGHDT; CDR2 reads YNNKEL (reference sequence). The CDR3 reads CASSGGPPSLLDSNEQFF. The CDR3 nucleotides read TGTGCCAGCAGCGGCGGACCTCCTAGCCTCCTGGATTCCAATGAGCAGTTCTTC.

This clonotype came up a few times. The CDR3 loop reads CSGLAAYNEQFF. In nucleotides, the CDR3 is TGCAGTGGACTAGCGGCCTACAATGAGCAGTTCTTC. The genes are TRBV20-1 and TRBJ2-1; 9 bases match TRBD2. This CDR3 is 12 amino acids long. V shed 7 bases and J 2 bases; nucleotides not matched to a gene: 0. Germline assignment: CDR1 DFQATT and CDR2 SNEGSKA (reference sequence).

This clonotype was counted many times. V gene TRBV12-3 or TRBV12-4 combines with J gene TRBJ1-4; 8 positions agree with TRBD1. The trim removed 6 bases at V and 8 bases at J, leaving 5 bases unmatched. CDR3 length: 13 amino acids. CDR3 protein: CASRPGGAEKLFF. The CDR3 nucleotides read TGTGCCAGCAGGCCAGGGGGCGCAGAAAAACTGTTTTTT.

The CDR3 spells CATSEVSYNEQFF. The CDR3 DNA reads as TGTGCCACCAGTGAAGTGTCCTACAATGAGCAGTTCTTC. The chain has TRBV24-1 and TRBJ2-1; D is uncertain. The germline V gene has CDR1 KGHDR and CDR2 SFDVKD. CDR3 length: 13 residues. The V gene lost 4 bases and the J gene lost 1 base, with 4 bases spanning the gap.

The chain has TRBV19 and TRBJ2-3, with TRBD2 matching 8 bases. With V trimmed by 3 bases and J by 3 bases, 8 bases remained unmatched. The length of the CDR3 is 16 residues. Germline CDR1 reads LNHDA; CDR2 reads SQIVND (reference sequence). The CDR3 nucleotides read TGTGCCAGTAGTATTAATCGAGCGGGAGTGACAGATACGCAGTATTTT. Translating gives CASSINRAGVTDTQYF. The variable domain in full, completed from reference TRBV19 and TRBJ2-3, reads DGGITQSPKYLFRKEGQNVTLSCEQNLNHDAMYWYRQDPGQGLRLIYYSQIVNDFQKGDIAEGYSVSREKKESFPLTVTSAQKNPTAFYLCASSINRAGVTDTQYFGPGTRLTVL.

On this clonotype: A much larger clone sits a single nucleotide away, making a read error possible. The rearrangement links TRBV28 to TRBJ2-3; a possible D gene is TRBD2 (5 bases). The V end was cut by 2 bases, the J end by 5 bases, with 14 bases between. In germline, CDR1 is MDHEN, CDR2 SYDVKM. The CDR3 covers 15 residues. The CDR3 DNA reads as TGTGCCAGCAGTTTACCGGAAACAGAGGGAGATACGCAGTATTTT. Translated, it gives CASSLPETEGDTQYF.

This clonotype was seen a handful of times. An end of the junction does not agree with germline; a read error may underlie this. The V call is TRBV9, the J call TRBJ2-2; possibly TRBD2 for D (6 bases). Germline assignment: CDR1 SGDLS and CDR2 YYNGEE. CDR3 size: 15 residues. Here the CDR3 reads CASSVGGANPGELFF. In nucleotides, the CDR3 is TGTGCCAGCAGCGTAGGCGGGGCGAACCCCGGGGAGCTGTTTTTT.

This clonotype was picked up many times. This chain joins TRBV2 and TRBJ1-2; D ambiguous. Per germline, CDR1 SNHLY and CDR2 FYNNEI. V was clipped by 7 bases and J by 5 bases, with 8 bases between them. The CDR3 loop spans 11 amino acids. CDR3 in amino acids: CASNTLYGYTF. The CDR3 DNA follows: TGTGCCAGCAACACGTTATATGGCTACACCTTC.

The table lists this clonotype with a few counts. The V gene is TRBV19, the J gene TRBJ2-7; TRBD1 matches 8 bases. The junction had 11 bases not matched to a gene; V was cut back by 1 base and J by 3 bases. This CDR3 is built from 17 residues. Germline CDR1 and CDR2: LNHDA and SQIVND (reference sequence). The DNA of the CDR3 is TGTGCCAGTAGTATAGGGCCTCCCGGGACAGGTAACTACGAGCAGTACTTC. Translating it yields CASSIGPPGTGNYEQYF.

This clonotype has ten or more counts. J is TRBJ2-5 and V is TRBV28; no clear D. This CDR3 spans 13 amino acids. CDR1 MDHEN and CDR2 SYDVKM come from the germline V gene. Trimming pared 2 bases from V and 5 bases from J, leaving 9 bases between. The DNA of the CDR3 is TGTGCCAGCAGTTTAACTCCCGGGGAGACCCAGTACTTC. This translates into CASSLTPGETQYF.

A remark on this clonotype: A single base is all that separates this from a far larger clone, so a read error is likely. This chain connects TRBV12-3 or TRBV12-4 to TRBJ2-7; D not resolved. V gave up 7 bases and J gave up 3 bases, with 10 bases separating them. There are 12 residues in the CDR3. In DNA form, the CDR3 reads TGTGCCAGCATCCTCTTGGGCTACGAGCAGTACTTC. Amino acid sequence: CASILLGYEQYF.